This T cell receptor beta chain was recovered during a study of T cells after yellow fever vaccination. TCRdb re-derived calls from the 5' RACE reads in MiXCR, one entry per CDR3 protein. The table lists some 110,000 distinct CDR3 sequences, more than 7.5% of them singletons. Study-wide findings and caveats: Abundant clonotypes from the bulk population could get into FACS-sorted repertoires as contaminants. Weaker in magnitude, the secondary response showed a faster peak on day 5 versus 15. Post-booster samples contained most primary-vaccination clones (nearly 98% CD4, around 88% CD8).

This clonotype appeared many times. The antigen is undetermined. Germline loops: CDR1 MGHDK, CDR2 SYGVNS. V lost 6 bases, J lost 0 bases, and 9 bases lay in between. The CDR3 extends over 15 amino acids. This sample comprised CD8+ T cells sorted from PBMCs, obtained 45 days after the yellow fever booster vaccination. The chain employs TRBV25-1 and TRBJ2-6; tentatively, D is TRBD2 (5 bases). The source is a man aged 25-45 years who received the YFV17D yellow fever vaccine. CDR3 residues: CASSGVASGANVLTF. The CDR3 bases are TGTGCCAGCAGCGGGGTGGCCTCTGGGGCCAACGTCCTGACTTTC. The entire variable domain, with the rest obtained from reference TRBV25-1 and TRBJ2-6, is as follows: EADIYQTPRYLVIGTGKKITLECSQTMGHDKMYWYQQDPGMELHLIHYSYGVNSTEKGDLSSESTVSRIRTEHFPLTLESARPSHTSQYLCASSGVASGANVLTFGAGSRLTVL.